This TCR beta chain comes out of a study of blood T cell repertoires in COVID-19. Study-wide background: Material from acute and convalescent COVID-19 was sourced from the United States, Italy and Spain.

Sequencing used immunoSEQ multiplex PCR; TCRdb keeps in-frame clones, though not all of them. The repertoire holds around 380,000 clones, with around 84% as singletons. In germline, CDR1 is LNHDA, CDR2 SQIVND (reference sequence). V was trimmed by 9 bases and J by 1 base, leaving 10 bases between them. The CDR3 totals 12 residues. The chain joins TRBV19 to TRBJ2-7; unclear D gene. Specimen: peripheral blood. The clonotype was recovered from a human donor with acute or convalescent COVID-19. The donor label of this sample is uncertain. The CDR3 reads CARPWRSYEQYF. CDR3 DNA: TGTGCCAGGCCCTGGAGATCCTACGAGCAGTACTTC. The variable domain in full, completed from reference TRBV19 and TRBJ2-7, reads DGGITQSPKYLFRKEGQNVTLSCEQNLNHDAMYWYRQDPGQGLRLIYYSQIVNDFQKGDIAEGYSVSREKKESFPLTVTSAQKNPTAFYLCARPWRSYEQYFGPGTRLTVT.